The clone carrying this T cell receptor (beta chain) came up a few times. PCR used 60 Vbeta primers and 13 Jbeta primers. The data were produced by immunoSEQ multiplex PCR, yet TCRdb's version contains in-frame clones alone and is incomplete. The table lists approximately 40,000 clones, around 86% of them singletons. This specimen comes from a study of cytomegalovirus exposure and HLA in healthy donors. Study details: There were 85 million or so unique TCRs (from HLA-typed donors) in an early data release.

The CDR3 length is 14 residues. Trimming took off 3 bases at V and 1 base at J, with 9 bases between the two ends. Germline V lookup: CDR1 LGHNA, CDR2 YSLEER. The sequenced material came from PBMCs. The receptor comes from a woman between 40 and 55 years old in good health and CMV-seropositive. V and J are TRBV4-3 and TRBJ1-1; D is unresolved. For the CDR3, the DNA is TGCGCCAGCAGCCACAGTCATCCGAACACTGAAGCTTTCTTT. This translates into CASSHSHPNTEAFF.